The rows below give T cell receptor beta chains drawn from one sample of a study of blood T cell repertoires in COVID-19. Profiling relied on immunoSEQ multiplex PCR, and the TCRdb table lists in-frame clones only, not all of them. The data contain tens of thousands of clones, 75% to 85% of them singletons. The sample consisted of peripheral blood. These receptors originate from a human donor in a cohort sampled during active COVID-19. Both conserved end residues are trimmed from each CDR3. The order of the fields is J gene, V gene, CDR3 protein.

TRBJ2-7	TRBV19	ATRDRTPSGWSDEQY
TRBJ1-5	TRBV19	ASSLLLGVSNQPQH
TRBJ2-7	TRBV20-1	SARERGGPYEQY
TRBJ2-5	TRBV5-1	ASSLGGIQETQY
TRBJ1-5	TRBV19	ASSETGAVYQPQH
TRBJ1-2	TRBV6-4	ASSREGGSYGYT
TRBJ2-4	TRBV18	ASSSTGLAKNIQY
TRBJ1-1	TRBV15	ATSRDRGRAF
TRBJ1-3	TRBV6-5	ASRTTAFSGNTIY
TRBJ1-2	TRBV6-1	ASSETRTGFGGYT
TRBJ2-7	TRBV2	ASSRGTYEQY
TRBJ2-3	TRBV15	ATSSPIGGNTDTQY
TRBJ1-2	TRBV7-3	ASSPTGGPFLGGYT
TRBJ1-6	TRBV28	ASTFTGTRNSPLH
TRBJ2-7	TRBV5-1	ASSIWGTINSYEQY
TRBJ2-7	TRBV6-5	ASREPGQGPYEQY
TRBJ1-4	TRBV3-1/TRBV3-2	ASSQGQKKLF
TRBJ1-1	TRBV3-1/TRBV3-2	ASSLRGQLNTEAF
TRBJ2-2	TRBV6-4	ASSDGQGAGELF
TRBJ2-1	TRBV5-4	ASSLELAGGLSGQF
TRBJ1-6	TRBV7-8	ASSIRDSNSPLH
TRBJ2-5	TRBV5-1	ASSLRGGGQETQY
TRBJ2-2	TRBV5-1	ASSRGTGVRTNTGELF
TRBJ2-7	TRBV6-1	ASSDPGLAGGPGEQY
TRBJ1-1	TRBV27	ASSLTGKNTEAF
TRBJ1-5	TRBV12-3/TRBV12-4	ASSPQGNQPQH
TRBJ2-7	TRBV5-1	ASSPQGGDEQY
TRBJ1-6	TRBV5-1	ASSLVQQGPGSPLH
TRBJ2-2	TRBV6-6	ASSKTSGGAGELF